Detailed here is one TCR beta chain. The antigen it recognizes is unknown. No base quality values were provided; no much bigger clone lies one nucleotide off. The TCR beta CDR3 regions were amplified from the RNA transcripts. For the first round of RT-PCR on the TCR CDR3, the HTBI primer set was used together with the Qiagen OneStep RT-PCR kit. A second multiplex PCR round built the libraries, followed by size selection and purification. Sequencing of the libraries was done on an Illumina HiSeq2000 using paired-end 100 bp reads. The authors processed their data as follows. Raw data were processed with SOAPnuke, discarding reads with adapters, uncalled bases, mean Phred below 15, or no exact constant-primer or identifier match. High-quality paired reads were merged using COPE v1.2.5, and each unique nucleotide sequence was defined as a clonotype. Clonotypes were aligned to IMGT TRBV, TRBD and TRBJ reference segments using MiTCR v1.1. Only V-J combinations with frequency above 0.0001, covering roughly 99% of repertoires, were analysed. The TCS score was defined as the ratio of F50 (clonal expansion) to E x V (chaos), calculated using BLOSUM62-based TCRdist between CDR3 peptides within each V-J. Welch's t-statistics and random forest reduced 514 V-J features to 10 to 15, which were used in a naive Bayes classifier (R e1071). Clones were called with MiXCR by TCRdb after fastp trimmed the public reads at Q25, and only in-frame beta chains were retained. Each CDR3 protein appears once, grouped with its most common genes and DNA. These V and J calls originate from TCRdb's pipeline instead of the authors' own analysis. For this sample the table gives about 340,000 distinct CDR3 sequences, of which roughly a fifth were detected only once. The ten largest clones represent around half of the sample.

CDR1 and CDR2 are read off the germline V gene as SNHLY and FYNNEI. The CDR3 runs 18 amino acids, cysteine and phenylalanine included. Of all the DNA, just the CDR3 is kept, 54 bases in frame from base 1. V loses 1 base of germline sequence and J loses 4 bases, and the interval between the two ends is 22 bases. Graves' hyperthyroidism was defined as stable when no progression to ophthalmopathy occurred over 18 months of follow-up. Hyperthyroidism patients were newly diagnosed, with disease duration under 2 months, and aged 18 to 65 years. The study excluded patients with uncontrolled infections, other autoimmune diseases, pregnancy or lactation. Clinical symptoms, serum thyroxine and TRAb, thyroid ultrasound, and orbital computed tomography formed the basis for the diagnoses. Ficoll-Paque density gradient centrifugation was used to isolate PBMCs from approximately 10 ml of fresh peripheral blood. Trizol reagent was used to extract total RNA, and RNA quality was then checked on an Agilent 2100 Bioanalyzer.

This specimen belongs to a study of T cells in Graves' hyperthyroidism and ophthalmopathy (dated 2019 in TCRdb). Study-level background: Peripheral blood was collected at initial diagnosis, before any treatment. TCR V-J signatures able to tell the groups apart were searched for in a discovery cohort of 100 patients, of whom over 40 had Graves' ophthalmopathy and around 58 had stable Graves' hyperthyroidism. Whether ophthalmopathy could be predicted prospectively was tested in an independent validation cohort made up of under 20 hyperthyroidism patients plus 17 patients who later progressed to ophthalmopathy. The 100 discovery patients were randomly divided into training and test sets at a 7:3 ratio. The study also compared thyroid tissue and blood T-cell repertoires from 5 to 7 Graves' hyperthyroidism patients. After blood sampling, hyperthyroidism patients were treated with methimazole at a starting dose of 30 mg daily, and ophthalmopathy patients were treated with high-dose intravenous methylprednisolone. According to the paper, TCR Vbeta CDR3 sequencing was carried out on some 130 peripheral blood samples, which came from approximately 43 ophthalmopathy, roughly 75 hyperthyroidism and about 17 progressor patients. Study-wide findings and limitations: Most expanded thyroid clonotypes (frequency above 0.001) were also found in blood, which suggests that blood repertoires may mirror thyroid immune responses. In cross-validation, a model built on a 13 V-J signature told ophthalmopathy apart from stable hyperthyroidism with under 90% sensitivity and roughly 81% specificity, and in testing the same model reached 80%/75%. During validation, the model predicted progression to ophthalmopathy a median of approximately 7 months ahead of onset, with almost 71% sensitivity and around 72% specificity. Sample size was not statistically predetermined, and blinding of investigators to group allocation was not performed.

The TCR comes from a woman in her fifties or sixties with Graves' hyperthyroidism. The V and J genes are TRBV2 and TRBJ1-1; TRBD1 is a possible D gene, resting on 6 matching bases. The sample was blood. The CDR3 region: CASSEVGAGGAKRTEAFF. The sequenced DNA: TGTGCCAGCAGTGAAGTGGGGGCTGGGGGGGCGAAACGCACTGAAGCTTTCTTT.